This TCR beta chain is from a study of cytomegalovirus exposure and HLA in healthy donors. Study observations and caveats: According to reports, the classifier identified cytomegalovirus status with high specificity and sensitivity.

Concerning this clone: Its antigen is not identified.

Primers included in the PCR were 60 Vbeta and 13 Jbeta primers. The protocol was immunoSEQ multiplex PCR, while the TCRdb copy is restricted to in-frame clones and leaves out a portion. In the table there are about 96,000 clones, approximately 72% of which are singletons. In germline, CDR1 is SEHNR, CDR2 FQNEAQ (reference sequence). J was trimmed by 4 bases and V by 4 bases; bases with no gene match: 8. CDR3 length: 15 amino acids. The sequenced sample consisted of PBMCs. The V call is TRBV7-9, the J call TRBJ1-2; 8 bases are shared with TRBD1. The clonotype was recovered from a woman aged 70-85 years in good health and CMV-seropositive. The CDR3 bases are TGTGCCAGCAGCTCGCCTCGACAGGGGAGCTATGGCTACACCTTC. This sequence encodes CASSSPRQGSYGYTF.